What follows are 17 T cell receptor beta chains derived from one specimen sequenced in a study of post-analysis software for immune sequencing data. Overall study results and limits: Included in a set of about 5 TRBV segments more frequent in patients than controls were TRBV5-6, TRBV5-1 and TRBV20-1.

These TCRs' antigens remain unknown. Unique molecular identifiers featured in each of the TCR beta cDNA libraries. Each CDR3 protein is one row after TCRdb ran MiXCR on the PCR reads. The profile shows more than 500,000 distinct CDR3 sequences, less than 40% of them singletons. The sequencing input was blood. These receptors were obtained from a girl aged 2-17 years with multiple sclerosis.

V usage is TRBV6-5 and J usage is TRBJ1-5, with a weak D call TRBD1 (6 bases). V gave up 6 bases and J gave up 5 bases, with 11 bases separating them. Germline V lookup: CDR1 MNHEY, CDR2 SVGAGI. The CDR3 sequence is 13 residues long. In DNA, the CDR3 is TGTGCCAGCAGACCAGGGGTAGATCAGCCCCAGCATTTT. Translating it yields CASRPGVDQPQHF.

The chain uses TRBV20-1 and TRBJ2-3; a possible D gene is TRBD2 (6 bases). CDR1 DFQATT and CDR2 SNEGSKA come from the germline V gene (reference sequence). The CDR3 totals 16 residues. V was cut by 0 bases and J by 0 bases, with 13 bases left in between. CDR3 region: CSARDTARGSTDTQYF. The CDR3 coding sequence is TGCAGTGCTAGAGACACCGCGCGGGGTAGCACAGATACGCAGTATTTT.

In its sample, this clonotype was seen many times. The V call is TRBV24-1, the J call TRBJ1-4; D gene uncertain. V was cut by 4 bases and J by 7 bases, with 9 bases left in between. CDR3 length: 13 residues. Germline lookup yields CDR1 KGHDR and CDR2 SFDVKD. The CDR3 coding sequence is TGTGCCACCAGTGACGGGATAAGTGAAAAACTGTTTTTT. Protein: CATSDGISEKLFF.

V usage is TRBV12-3 or TRBV12-4 and J usage is TRBJ2-3, with D possibly being TRBD2 (7 bases). The V and J ends lost 8 bases and 4 bases respectively, with 13 bases between them. The CDR3 is 13 amino acids. CDR3 DNA: TGTGCCAGCGTCCTAGGGGGGGCAGATACGCAGTATTTT. Its protein is CASVLGGADTQYF.

This clonotype was picked up many times. The gene calls are TRBV10-3 and TRBJ1-2; 10 bases line up with TRBD1. Germline V gene lookup returns CDR1 ENHRY and CDR2 SYGVKD. This CDR3 region has 16 residues. V lost 6 bases and J lost 2; bases outside the gene matches: 9. In DNA, the CDR3 is TGTGCCATCAGCCGGGACAGGGGCGATCTAAACTATGGCTACACCTTC. Its translation: CAISRDRGDLNYGYTF.

The J gene is TRBJ1-1, the V gene TRBV7-9; the D gene is possibly TRBD1 (5 bases). Trimming removed 0 bases from V and 5 bases from J, with 16 bases in between. This CDR3 spans 16 amino acids. Germline values: CDR1 SEHNR, CDR2 FQNEAQ (reference sequence). The CDR3 sequence is CASSLAPQGRGTEAFF. The CDR3 DNA reads TGTGCCAGCAGCTTAGCCCCCCAGGGCCGTGGGACTGAAGCTTTCTTT.

The gene calls are TRBV15 and TRBJ2-5, with 11 bases identical to TRBD1. The ends lost 2 bases at V and 4 bases at J; junction bases unmatched: 6. The CDR3 runs 16 residues. Germline V CDR1 and CDR2: LNHNV, YYDKDF (reference sequence). The CDR3 protein is CATSRTSGTGGETQYF. The CDR3 coding sequence is TGTGCCACCAGCAGAACTTCGGGGACAGGGGGAGAGACCCAGTACTTC.

Details on this clonotype: This may come from a read error, since a much larger clone is one base off. This chain connects TRBV29-1 to TRBJ2-5, with 10 bases matching TRBD2. V shed 0 bases, J shed 12 bases, and the junction held 13 bases outside the gene matches. The germline V gene encodes CDR1 SQVTM and CDR2 ANQGSEA. CDR3 length: 15 residues. CDR3 DNA sequence: TGCAGCGTTGAAGATATGATAGCGGGGGGTCACCATGAGTACTTC. Protein sequence: CSVEDMIAGGHHEYF. Full variable domain (outside the CDR3, taken from reference TRBV29-1 and TRBJ2-5): SAVISQKPSRDICQRGTSLTIQCQVDSQVTMMFWYRQQPGQSLTLIATANQGSEATYESGFVIDKFPISRPNLTFSTLTVSNMSPEDSSIYLCSVEDMIAGGHHEYFGPGTRLLVL.

The chain links TRBV6-4 to TRBJ1-2, with 7 bases that match TRBD1. Germline CDR1 is MRHNA and CDR2 is SNTAGT. V lost 2 bases, J lost 2 bases, and 8 bases stayed unmatched. The CDR3 has 16 residues. The CDR3 sequence: CASSDLGTASNYGYTF. In nucleotides, the CDR3 is TGTGCCAGCAGTGACCTTGGGACAGCCTCAAACTATGGCTACACCTTC.

This sequence joins TRBV27 and TRBJ2-3; D gene ambiguous. CDR3 size: 15 residues. Germline V CDR1 and CDR2: MNHEY, SMNVEV (reference sequence). Trimming stripped 7 bases from V and 0 bases from J, with 14 bases between. DNA of the CDR3: TGTGCCAGCACCCGTTTGTGGGCGAGCACAGATACGCAGTATTTT. Its protein is CASTRLWASTDTQYF.

V is TRBV9 and J is TRBJ2-7; TRBD2 aligns across 9 bases. The DNA end is a closer match to TRBJ2-5, so the J assignment may be wrong. The germline V gene has CDR1 SGDLS and CDR2 YYNGEE. The CDR3 is 15 amino acids. CDR3 protein: CASSAPGTSTETQYF. CDR3 nucleotide sequence: TGTGCCAGCAGCGCCCCCGGGACTAGCACAGAGACCCAGTACTTC.

The chain uses TRBV24-1 and TRBJ2-3; 15 bases are shared with TRBD2. V shed 9 bases and J 4 bases; nucleotides not matched to a gene: 7. CDR1 and CDR2 from the germline V gene are KGHDR and SFDVKD. The CDR3 spans 16 residues. CDR3 protein: CATGLAGGRRADTQYF. The DNA of the CDR3 is TGTGCCACCGGACTAGCGGGGGGGCGCCGAGCAGATACGCAGTATTTT.

J is TRBJ2-3 and V is TRBV7-8; a weak D match, TRBD1 (6 bases). The CDR3 has 15 residues. The germline V gene has CDR1 SGHVS and CDR2 FQNEAQ. The V end lost 1 base, the J end lost 6 bases, and 14 bases lay between the germline ends. For the CDR3, the DNA is TGTGCCAGCAGCTTAGTACAGGGCGGTAGGGATACGCAGTATTTT. Translated, it gives CASSLVQGGRDTQYF. The full variable domain, completed using reference TRBV7-8 and TRBJ2-3, is GAGVSQSPRYKVAKRGQDVALRCDPISGHVSLFWYQQALGQGPEFLTYFQNEAQLDKSGLPSDRFFAERPEGSVSTLKIQRTQQEDSAVYLCASSLVQGGRDTQYFGPGTRLTVL.

This clonotype has just a few counts. The chain recombines TRBV4-1 with TRBJ1-5, with D possibly being TRBD1 (6 bases). V lost 0 bases, J lost 4 bases, and 10 bases lay in between. The CDR3 is 15 amino acids. The germline V gene has CDR1 MGHRA and CDR2 YSYEKL. The CDR3 DNA reads TGCGCCAGCAGCCAAGATCCCCAGGGGAATCAGCCCCAGCATTTT. Residues: CASSQDPQGNQPQHF.

The genes are TRBV6-1 and TRBJ1-1, with D possibly being TRBD1 (5 bases). Trimming pared 1 base from V and 5 bases from J, leaving 14 bases between. From germline, CDR1 is MNHNS and CDR2 SASEGT. The CDR3 contains 15 residues. The CDR3 is CASSEGQGWVTEAFF. Here the CDR3 DNA reads TGTGCCAGCAGTGAAGGTCAGGGTTGGGTGACTGAAGCTTTCTTT.

This chain joins TRBV5-1 and TRBJ2-4, with 9 positions matching TRBD1. The J call is in doubt because the DNA end fits TRBJ2-7 better. Germline V CDR1 and CDR2: SGHRS, YFSETQ. The CDR3 length is 12 residues. The CDR3 region has the DNA TGCGCCAGCAAGACAGGGGGCTACGAGCAGTACTTC. This translates into CASKTGGYEQYF.

This clonotype was seen only a few times. The J gene is TRBJ1-1, the V gene TRBV5-1; possible D gene TRBD1, 5 bases. Germline V lookup: CDR1 SGHRS, CDR2 YFSETQ. The CDR3 covers 14 residues. Trimming pared 3 bases from V and 0 bases from J, leaving 9 bases between. CDR3 sequence reads: CASSSGVMNTEAFF. The CDR3, as DNA: TGCGCCAGCAGCTCGGGGGTTATGAACACTGAAGCTTTCTTT.